This T cell receptor (beta chain) originates from a study of T cell responses to AZD1222 COVID-19 vaccine. Notes on the study in general: Clonal diversity was possibly underestimated, and the donors were mostly white British, with more females. The breadth and depth of Spike-specific TCRs increased once two AZD1222 doses had been given. Mapped onto spike, vaccine-associated CD4 TCRs spanned it and were dominant at 160-218 and 743-854. None of the repertoires were sampled until the peak T cell response had passed.

Regarding this clone: Its antigen is currently unknown.

This CDR3 spans 13 amino acids. From germline, CDR1 is LGHNT and CDR2 FRNRAP. Trimming removed 3 bases from V and 4 bases from J; junction bases left unmatched: 1. Generated by immunoSEQ multiplex PCR, the TCRdb table keeps only in-frame clones and is missing some. The sample contains about 140,000 clones, approximately 90% of which appear only once. The rearrangement links TRBV12-5 to TRBJ1-1, with 8 bases matching TRBD1. The material was peripheral blood, obtained on day 0 of AZD1222 vaccination. The clonotype comes from an adult in good health. CDR3 DNA sequence: TGTGCTAGTGGTTTAACAGGGGGCACTGAAGCTTTCTTT. It specifies CASGLTGGTEAFF.